This entry concerns a single T cell receptor (beta chain). The sample originates from a study of T cell changes during pregnancy in multiple sclerosis. Assay used: immunoSEQ multiplex PCR; TCRdb lists only in-frame clones, some missing. The data show roughly 28,000 clones, with around nine tenths seen just once and 5.7% held by the top ten. Trimming took 0 bases from V and 0 from J; bases not matched to a gene: 0. Germline values: CDR1 MGHRA, CDR2 YSYEKL. The CDR3 spans 15 residues. The sequences come from CD8+ T cells from peripheral blood mononuclear cells, collected before pregnancy. The sequence derives from a female donor with multiple sclerosis, enrolled in a pregnancy study. The V call is TRBV4-1, the J call TRBJ2-3; 7 bases match TRBD1. CDR3 protein: CASSQDRGSTDTQYF. For the CDR3, the DNA is TGCGCCAGCAGCCAAGACAGGGGGAGCACAGATACGCAGTATTTT.